A selection of T cell receptor beta chains follows, all from one sample in a study of blood T cell repertoires in COVID-19. Produced via immunoSEQ multiplex PCR; TCRdb's table is partial and in-frame only. The sample has approximately 230,000 clones, roughly four fifths seen once. The source material was peripheral blood. Receptors originate from a man older than 75 with acute or convalescent COVID-19. Both conserved end residues are part of each CDR3. D genes are given only for firm matches. The listing skips clone size in some rows; elsewhere it reads once, few, many or a size class.

TRBD1	TRBV9	TRBJ2-2	15	NA	CASSAYRGWGGELFF	TGTGCCAGCAGCGCTTACAGGGGCTGGGGCGGGGAGCTGTTTTTT
TRBD1	TRBV29-1	TRBJ1-1	14	NA	CSVDRLGGTGGAFF	TGCAGCGTTGACCGATTGGGCGGGACAGGAGGTGCTTTCTTT
NA	TRBV28	TRBJ2-3	18	NA	CASRILASGLLSTDTQYF	TGTGCCAGCAGGATCTTGGCGTCGGGATTGCTCAGCACAGATACGCAGTATTTT
TRBD1	TRBV18	TRBJ1-2	13	NA	CASSEQGARGYTF	TGTGCCAGCTCAGAGCAGGGGGCGCGGGGCTACACCTTC
NA	TRBV18	TRBJ1-3	16	NA	CASSPRQSSSGNTIYF	TGTGCCAGCTCCCCTCGACAGAGTTCCTCTGGAAACACCATATATTTT
TRBD1	TRBV2	TRBJ2-2	16	few	CASSSWTGGYTGELFF	TGTGCCAGCAGTTCCTGGACAGGGGGCTACACCGGGGAGCTGTTTTTT
NA	TRBV9	TRBJ2-2	14	NA	CASSPRQNTGELFF	TGTGCCAGCAGCCCACGACAGAACACCGGGGAGCTGTTTTTT
TRBD2	TRBV2	TRBJ2-1	13	NA	CASTAGGHHEQFF	TGTGCCAGCACAGCGGGGGGCCATCATGAGCAGTTCTTC
NA	TRBV10-3	TRBJ2-1	16	NA	CAISEWGAGAHNEQFF	TGTGCCATCAGTGAGTGGGGGGCGGGGGCCCACAATGAGCAGTTCTTC
TRBD1	TRBV5-6	TRBJ2-5	15	NA	CASRLGTGVQETQYF	TGTGCCAGCAGACTCGGGACAGGGGTCCAAGAGACCCAGTACTTC
TRBD2	TRBV7-2	TRBJ2-1	15	NA	CASGLMSGAFNEQFF	TGTGCCAGCGGTTTGATGAGCGGGGCCTTCAATGAGCAGTTCTTC
NA	TRBV28	TRBJ2-1	10	NA	CASNGAEQFF	TGTGCCAGCAATGGGGCGGAGCAGTTCTTC
NA	TRBV2	TRBJ1-2	18	NA	CASSEILGESWRNYGYTF	TGTGCCAGCAGTGAAATTTTGGGAGAGTCCTGGAGGAACTATGGCTACACCTTC
NA	TRBV21-1	TRBJ2-1	18	NA	CASTAGTSGNSSYNEQFF	TGTGCCAGCACCGCTGGGACTAGCGGGAATAGCTCCTACAATGAGCAGTTCTTC
NA	TRBV10-2	TRBJ2-1	14	NA	CASSEEVSYNEQFF	TGCGCCAGCAGTGAAGAGGTCTCCTACAATGAGCAGTTCTTC
TRBD1	TRBV7-6	TRBJ1-1	18	NA	CASSLAGAGGHMNTEAFF	TGTGCCAGCAGCTTAGCTGGGGCAGGGGGCCACATGAACACTGAAGCTTTCTTT
TRBD1	TRBV2	TRBJ1-6	15	NA	CASSPTDRPSTPLHF	TGTGCCAGCAGTCCAACGGACAGGCCCTCGACACCCCTCCACTTT
NA	TRBV20-1	TRBJ1-2	11	NA	CSARGGHGYTF	TGCAGTGCTAGAGGGGGGCACGGCTACACCTTC
NA	TRBV2	TRBJ2-2	15	NA	CASKRQVANTGELFF	TGTGCCAGCAAGCGACAGGTGGCGAACACCGGGGAGCTGTTTTTT
NA	TRBV9	TRBJ2-3	14	NA	CASSLQASTDTQYF	TGTGCCAGCAGCCTACAGGCTAGCACAGATACGCAGTATTTT
TRBD1	TRBV7-9	TRBJ2-7	14	once	CASTAPGQGYEQYF	TGTGCCAGCACCGCACCGGGACAGGGCTACGAGCAGTACTTC
TRBD2	TRBV7-8	TRBJ2-7	17	NA	CASSLTDSSGRSYEQYF	TGTGCCAGCAGCTTAACGGATTCTAGCGGTCGCTCCTACGAGCAGTACTTC
NA	TRBV28	TRBJ1-5	14	NA	CASSLLAASQPQHF	TGTGCCAGCAGTTTATTGGCAGCGAGTCAGCCCCAGCATTTT
TRBD2	TRBV9	TRBJ2-5	16	NA	CASSVVGTSGYETQYF	TGTGCCAGCAGCGTAGTCGGGACTAGCGGGTATGAGACCCAGTACTTC
TRBD2	TRBV19	TRBJ2-3	16	NA	CASSIDPSGGRGTQYF	TGTGCCAGTAGTATAGATCCTAGCGGGGGGCGTGGTACGCAGTATTTT
TRBD1	TRBV19	TRBJ2-5	18	NA	CASSPSLPGQGAQETQYF	TGTGCCAGTAGTCCCTCATTACCGGGACAGGGGGCCCAAGAGACCCAGTACTTC
TRBD1	TRBV2	TRBJ2-7	16	NA	CASSGPGQGLSYEQYF	TGTGCCAGCAGTGGCCCGGGACAGGGGCTTTCCTACGAGCAGTACTTC
NA	TRBV6-1	TRBJ1-6	16	NA	CASSERGYSYNSPLHF	TGTGCCAGCAGTGAAAGGGGCTACTCCTATAATTCACCCCTCCACTTT
NA	TRBV19	TRBJ2-3	14	NA	CASSMAGTIITQYF	TGTGCCAGTAGTATGGCCGGGACAATCATCACGCAGTATTTT
NA	TRBV28	TRBJ1-6	19	many	CASSFLRQSYPYYNSPLHF	TGTGCCAGCAGTTTTTTAAGACAGTCCTACCCGTATTATAATTCACCCCTCCACTTT
NA	TRBV7-9	TRBJ2-7	13	NA	CASSKDSSYEQYF	TGTGCCAGCAGCAAAGACAGTTCCTACGAGCAGTACTTC
TRBD2	TRBV19	TRBJ2-1	21	NA	CASSPRSRGLAGAGGSNEQFF	TGTGCCAGTAGTCCTCGGTCGAGGGGACTAGCGGGTGCCGGGGGCTCCAATGAGCAGTTCTTC
TRBD1	TRBV11-3	TRBJ2-7	14	NA	CASSQDRVFYEQYF	TGTGCCAGCAGCCAGGACAGGGTATTCTACGAGCAGTACTTC
TRBD2	TRBV11-2	TRBJ2-1	16	few	CASSTLRGRTRNEQFF	TGTGCCAGCAGCACTCTCCGCGGGAGAACTAGGAATGAGCAGTTCTTC
TRBD1	TRBV5-8	TRBJ1-6	16	few	CASSEIDRGDNSPLHF	TGTGCCAGCAGCGAAATCGACAGGGGGGATAATTCACCCCTCCACTTT
TRBD1	TRBV6-4	TRBJ2-2	12	NA	CASSRTGGELFF	TGTGCCAGCAGTCGGACAGGGGGGGAGCTGTTTTTT
TRBD2	TRBV7-2	TRBJ2-1	16	NA	CASSLDSGRPYNEQFF	TGTGCCAGCAGCTTAGATAGCGGGAGGCCCTACAATGAGCAGTTCTTC
NA	TRBV19	TRBJ2-3	13	NA	CASSEKQGNTQYF	TGTGCCAGTAGTGAGAAACAGGGAAATACGCAGTATTTT
TRBD1	TRBV10-1	TRBJ1-5	18	NA	CASRYGTGGRKRCQPQHF	TGCGCCAGCAGGTACGGGACAGGGGGAAGGAAGAGGTGTCAGCCCCAGCATTTT
TRBD2	TRBV20-1	TRBJ2-7	14	NA	CSASIAGGPYEQYF	TGCAGTGCTAGTATAGCGGGAGGGCCCTACGAGCAGTACTTC
NA	TRBV2	TRBJ1-2	15	once	CASSEAGARGYGYTF	TGTGCCAGCAGTGAAGCGGGAGCCCGGGGCTATGGCTACACCTTC
NA	TRBV5-1	TRBJ2-3	12	NA	CASSLALDTQYF	TGCGCCAGCAGCTTGGCTCTGGATACGCAGTATTTT
NA	TRBV28	TRBJ1-4	14	NA	CASSPGLLNEKLFF	TGTGCCAGCAGTCCGGGGTTGTTGAATGAAAAACTGTTTTTT
NA	TRBV10-3	TRBJ2-6	16	once	CAISFPTRSGANVLTF	TGTGCCATCAGTTTTCCAACTAGATCTGGGGCCAACGTCCTGACTTTC
NA	TRBV9	TRBJ2-3	16	NA	CASSVGWIRATDTQYF	TGTGCCAGCAGCGTAGGATGGATCAGGGCCACAGATACGCAGTATTTT
TRBD2	TRBV11-2	TRBJ2-3	12	NA	CAGGGPGDTQYF	TGTGCCGGCGGGGGGCCAGGAGATACGCAGTATTTT
NA	TRBV18	TRBJ2-1	15	NA	CASSPEQDSYNEQFF	TGTGCCAGCTCACCAGAGCAAGATTCCTACAATGAGCAGTTCTTC
NA	TRBV21-1	TRBJ2-5	20	NA	CASSSPGLAGGPLYQETQYF	TGTGCCAGCAGCTCCCCGGGACTAGCGGGAGGGCCTCTGTACCAAGAGACCCAGTACTTC
TRBD1	TRBV7-9	TRBJ1-6	17	once	CASSRGTGSTRGSPLHF	TGTGCCAGCAGCCGCGGGACAGGGTCCACGAGGGGCTCACCCCTCCACTTT
NA	TRBV19	TRBJ1-2	11	once	CASSAGRGYTF	TGTGCCAGTAGTGCGGGAAGAGGCTACACCTTC